Listed here are 31 T cell receptor beta chains from one sample, sequenced in a study of cytomegalovirus exposure and HLA in healthy donors. Produced via immunoSEQ multiplex PCR; TCRdb's table is partial and in-frame only. The table lists about 250,000 clones, about 83% of them singletons. Sequences were obtained from PBMCs. These TCRs come from a man aged 18 to 29 in good health and CMV-seronegative.

This clone was detected only once. The chain recombines TRBV4-1 with TRBJ2-7, with 10 bases matching TRBD2. The V gene's germline CDR1 is MGHRA and CDR2 YSYEKL. J lost 2 bases, V lost 4 bases, and 8 bases had no gene match. CDR3 length equals 16 residues. CDR3 sequence reads: CASSLSGGASTYEQYF. CDR3 sequence (DNA): TGCGCCAGCAGCCTGAGCGGGGGGGCTTCTACCTACGAGCAGTACTTC.

The rearrangement joins TRBV4-1 to TRBJ2-7, with TRBD2 matching 14 bases. The CDR3 extends over 15 amino acids. CDR1 is MGHRA, CDR2 YSYEKL, per germline. V shed 3 bases and J 4 bases; nucleotides not matched to a gene: 2. The CDR3 is CASSQGTSGGYEQYF. The CDR3 bases are TGCGCCAGCAGCCAGGGGACTAGCGGGGGTTACGAGCAGTACTTC.

The J gene is TRBJ2-6, the V gene TRBV28, with 8 bases fitting TRBD1. The CDR3 has 15 residues. Trimming at V came to 5 bases and at J to 2 bases, leaving 2 bases not matched to a gene. The germline V gene has CDR1 MDHEN and CDR2 SYDVKM. The CDR3 region is CASSMTGAGANVLTF. CDR3 DNA: TGTGCCAGCAGTATGACAGGGGCTGGGGCCAACGTCCTGACTTTC.

CDR3 sequence: CASGPSAGGATGELFF. The CDR3 bases are TGTGCTAGTGGTCCCTCAGCGGGAGGAGCTACCGGGGAGCTGTTTTTT. The chain combines TRBV12-5 with TRBJ2-2; 9 bases fit TRBD2. V lost 5 bases to trimming and J lost 5 bases; unmatched junction nucleotides: 9. CDR3 size: 16 residues. The germline V gene encodes CDR1 LGHNT and CDR2 FRNRAP.

The chain employs TRBV28 and TRBJ2-3, with D maybe TRBD1 (5 bases). The CDR3 consists of 14 residues. Germline CDR1 and CDR2: MDHEN and SYDVKM. Trimming removed 4 bases from V and 6 bases from J, with 14 bases in between. The CDR3 region is CASSSQGAGDTQYF. DNA of the CDR3: TGTGCCAGCAGTTCCCAAGGCGCAGGGGATACGCAGTATTTT. Complete variable domain (other parts from reference TRBV28 and TRBJ2-3): DVKVTQSSRYLVKRTGEKVFLECVQDMDHENMFWYRQDPGLGLRLIYFSYDVKMKEKGDIPEGYSVSREKKERFSLILESASTNQTSMYLCASSSQGAGDTQYFGPGTRLTVL.

The genes are TRBV30 and TRBJ2-1; 10 bases agree with TRBD2. The CDR3 sequence is 20 residues long. Trimming cost V 3 bases and J 6 bases; bases outside gene matches: 23. Germline lookup yields CDR1 GTSNPN and CDR2 SVGIG (reference sequence). CDR3 sequence: CAWSRADMWASGSEGNEQFF. The CDR3 DNA follows: TGTGCCTGGAGCAGAGCTGATATGTGGGCTAGCGGGAGTGAGGGCAATGAGCAGTTCTTC.

Comments on this clone: Other nucleotide sequences from this sample produce the same CDR3. The chain joins TRBV9 to TRBJ2-7, with 15 nucleotides matching TRBD2. J was trimmed by 3 bases and V by 0 bases; bases with no gene match: 4. CDR3 length equals 17 residues. The germline CDR1 and CDR2 sequences are SGDLS and YYNGEE. The CDR3 reads CASSVGGLAGGIYEQYF. CDR3 DNA: TGTGCCAGCAGCGTAGGGGGACTAGCGGGAGGAATCTACGAGCAGTACTTC.

This chain connects TRBV21-1 to TRBJ2-7; the listed D gene, TRBD2, was not tested against the DNA. TRBV21-1 is a pseudogene. The CDR3 contains 15 residues. Here the CDR3 reads CASSKEMSGSYEQYF. Here the CDR3 DNA reads TGTGCCAGCAGCAAAGAAATGAGCGGGAGTTACGAGCAGTACTTC.

The rearrangement links TRBV2 to TRBJ1-1, with 8 bases matching TRBD1. Germline V CDR1 and CDR2: SNHLY, FYNNEI. This CDR3 comprises 15 residues. The V and J ends lost 8 bases and 5 bases, in that order; junction bases with no gene match: 13. CDR3 nucleotide sequence: TGTGCCAGCGCCCCCGACAGGGGAGGGGGAACTGAAGCTTTCTTT. It is translated as CASAPDRGGGTEAFF.

V usage is TRBV15 and J usage is TRBJ2-3; 12 positions agree with TRBD2. This CDR3 spans 17 amino acids. After removal of 1 base from V and 5 bases from J, the junction contained 7 bases not matched to a gene. Germline V lookup: CDR1 LNHNV, CDR2 YYDKDF (reference sequence). CDR3: CATSRASGRAVGDTQYF. The CDR3, as DNA: TGTGCCACCAGCAGAGCTAGCGGGAGGGCCGTGGGAGATACGCAGTATTTT.

The rearrangement joins TRBV9 to TRBJ1-1, with D unresolved. The V gene lost 2 bases and the J gene lost 5 bases, with 10 bases spanning the gap. This CDR3 has 13 residues. Germline values: CDR1 SGDLS, CDR2 YYNGEE. Here the CDR3 reads CASSVGGRTEAFF. CDR3 in DNA: TGTGCCAGCAGCGTGGGAGGGAGGACTGAAGCTTTCTTT.

This chain connects TRBV28 to TRBJ2-7; a weak D match, TRBD1 (6 bases). This CDR3 spans 16 amino acids. The germline CDR1 and CDR2 sequences are MDHEN and SYDVKM. With 7 bases removed from V and 2 bases from J, the gap between germline ends came to 21 bases. The CDR3, as DNA: TGTGCCAGCACCCGGATGGGGGCAATCGGAACCTACGAGCAGTACTTC. The encoded protein is CASTRMGAIGTYEQYF.

The chain employs TRBV7-2 and TRBJ1-2; 7 bases match TRBD1. CDR1 and CDR2 from the germline V gene are SGHTA and FQGNSA. V lost 2 bases, J lost 4 bases, and 10 bases stayed unmatched. The CDR3 runs to 16 residues. The CDR3 bases are TGTGCCAGCAGCTTAATCCGGCAGGGGGACTCCTATGGCTACACCTTC. The encoded protein is CASSLIRQGDSYGYTF.

V gene TRBV5-1 combines with J gene TRBJ1-4; the match to TRBD1 covers 7 bases. This CDR3 comprises 16 residues. The V and J ends lost 3 bases and 8 bases, in that order; junction bases with no gene match: 13. Germline V lookup: CDR1 SGHRS, CDR2 YFSETQ. CDR3 in DNA: TGCGCCAGCAGCTGGCGACAGGGTGGAGGGGGAGAAAAACTGTTTTTT. Translating gives CASSWRQGGGGEKLFF.

V and J are TRBV7-2 and TRBJ2-1, with 14 bases that match TRBD2. V was pared by 4 bases and J by 1 base, with 9 bases of the junction left unmatched. The CDR3 length is 19 residues. Germline V gene lookup returns CDR1 SGHTA and CDR2 FQGNSA. The CDR3 sequence is CASSSPGLAGVTSYNEQFF. The DNA of the CDR3 is TGTGCCAGCAGCTCCCCGGGACTAGCGGGAGTGACGTCCTACAATGAGCAGTTCTTC.

The chain uses TRBV5-4 and TRBJ2-4; D gene unclear. The CDR3 has 13 amino acids. CDR1 and CDR2 (germline): SGHNT, YYREEE (reference sequence). V lost 1 base and J 9 bases, leaving 11 bases between the germline ends. The CDR3 region has the DNA TGTGCCAGCAGCTTGTCCCCCGCCGGCATTCAGTACTTC. Amino acids: CASSLSPAGIQYF.

The table lists this clone with a count of one. This chain connects TRBV5-1 to TRBJ1-1; tentative D call: TRBD1 (6 bases). CDR3 size: 13 residues. V lost 2 bases to trimming and J lost 6 bases, with 11 bases between them. Germline V gene lookup returns CDR1 SGHRS and CDR2 YFSETQ. For the CDR3, the DNA is TGCGCCAGCAGCTTACAGGGTGGCCCTGAAGCTTTCTTT. Translation gives CASSLQGGPEAFF.

This sequence joins TRBV2 and TRBJ2-2; D not certain. The length of the CDR3 is 13 residues. V shed 0 bases and J shed 6 bases, with 5 bases lying between them. CDR1 is SNHLY, CDR2 FYNNEI, per germline. CDR3 bases: TGTGCCAGCAGTGAAGCGCCAGCCGGGGAGCTGTTTTTT. Translated: CASSEAPAGELFF.

This rearrangement joins TRBV9 to TRBJ2-1; TRBD1 aligns across 8 bases. Looked up from germline, CDR1 is SGDLS and CDR2 is YYNGEE. The CDR3 length is 16 residues. V lost 1 base to trimming and J lost 0 bases; unmatched junction nucleotides: 3. CDR3 bases: TGTGCCAGCAGCGTATCCGGGACAGGCTCCTACAATGAGCAGTTCTTC. Amino acid sequence: CASSVSGTGSYNEQFF.

The chain employs TRBV2 and TRBJ1-1, with TRBD1 identical over 11 bases. The V segment lost 6 bases and the J segment 3 bases; nucleotides outside the gene matches: 9. CDR1 SNHLY and CDR2 FYNNEI come from the germline V gene. The CDR3 has 16 amino acids. This CDR3 is CASRRDRGYEDTEAFF. DNA of the CDR3: TGTGCCAGCAGGCGGGACAGGGGGTATGAAGACACTGAAGCTTTCTTT.

A few counts support this clone. Other DNA sequences in this specimen translate into the identical CDR3. The chain carries TRBV5-4 and TRBJ1-2; 8 nucleotides agree with TRBD1. The germline V gene encodes CDR1 SGHNT and CDR2 YYREEE (reference sequence). The CDR3 covers 14 residues. V was clipped by 4 bases and J by 2 bases; unmatched bases: 4. The CDR3 DNA sequence: TGTGCCAGCAGCCTTCGACAGGGGAACTATGGCTACACCTTC. Translated: CASSLRQGNYGYTF.

The V and J genes are TRBV9 and TRBJ2-7; 8 positions match TRBD2. Germline-derived CDR1 and CDR2 are SGDLS and YYNGEE. The CDR3 totals 15 residues. With V trimmed by 0 bases and J by 3 bases, 5 bases remained unmatched. This CDR3 reads CASSVDAGGLYEQYF. For the CDR3, the DNA is TGTGCCAGCAGCGTAGATGCGGGGGGCCTCTACGAGCAGTACTTC.

The chain has TRBV7-8 and TRBJ2-3, with 10 bases fitting TRBD2. CDR3 length: 14 residues. The V and J ends lost 5 bases and 5 bases, in that order; junction bases with no gene match: 4. Germline V CDR1 and CDR2: SGHVS, FQNEAQ. CDR3 loop: CASSGRLAGDTQYF. The CDR3 region has the DNA TGTGCCAGCAGCGGCAGACTAGCGGGAGATACGCAGTATTTT.

This clone has only one observation. V usage is TRBV9 and J usage is TRBJ1-3; 7 bases match TRBD1. After removal of 0 bases from V and 4 bases from J, the junction contained 13 bases not matched to a gene. The CDR3 runs 18 residues. Germline V gene data show CDR1 as SGDLS and CDR2 as YYNGEE. The CDR3 reads CASSVAPLLRGLGNTIYF. CDR3 nucleotide sequence: TGTGCCAGCAGCGTAGCCCCCCTTTTAAGGGGGCTCGGAAACACCATATATTTT.

The chain carries TRBV2 and TRBJ2-2; TRBD2 aligns across 8 bases. V shed 6 bases, J shed 5 bases, and the junction held 8 bases outside the gene matches. Looked up from germline, CDR1 is SNHLY and CDR2 is FYNNEI. This CDR3 is built from 15 residues. This CDR3 is CASSPGLASTGELFF. CDR3 DNA: TGTGCCAGCAGCCCCGGACTAGCATCAACCGGGGAGCTGTTTTTT.

This chain uses TRBV27 with TRBJ2-7, with TRBD2 identical over 8 bases. The germline gives CDR1 MNHEY, CDR2 SMNVEV (reference sequence). Trimming took 3 bases from V and 3 from J; bases not matched to a gene: 4. This CDR3 has 14 residues. CDR3 DNA sequence: TGTGCCAGCAGTTTCACTAGCGGCAACTACGAGCAGTACTTC. As protein: CASSFTSGNYEQYF.

This rearrangement joins TRBV10-3 to TRBJ1-1, with TRBD1 matching 9 bases. This CDR3 comprises 14 residues. Germline V gene sequence: CDR1 ENHRY, CDR2 SYGVKD. The V and J ends lost 6 bases and 4 bases, in that order; junction bases with no gene match: 6. CDR3 protein: CAISPRQGGTEAFF. As DNA, the CDR3 is TGTGCCATCAGCCCACGACAGGGGGGCACTGAAGCTTTCTTT.

The chain uses TRBV9 and TRBJ2-2, with D unclear. From germline, CDR1 is SGDLS and CDR2 YYNGEE. The V end was cut by 0 bases, the J end by 5 bases, with 8 bases between. This CDR3 spans 14 amino acids. The CDR3 DNA is TGTGCCAGCAGCGTAGACGGCGGTACCGGGGAGCTGTTTTTT. Translating it yields CASSVDGGTGELFF.

The chain carries TRBV19 and TRBJ2-1; 15 bases match TRBD2. Germline V gene lookup returns CDR1 LNHDA and CDR2 SQIVND (reference sequence). The CDR3 consists of 13 residues. J was trimmed by 10 bases and V by 7 bases; bases with no gene match: 2. The CDR3 loop is CASKGLAGGEQFF. DNA for the CDR3: TGTGCCAGTAAGGGACTAGCGGGAGGAGAGCAGTTCTTC.

V is TRBV7-9 and J is TRBJ1-3; a possible D gene is TRBD1 (5 bases). V gave up 5 bases and J gave up 0 bases, with 17 bases separating them. The CDR3 loop spans 17 amino acids. The germline V gene has CDR1 SEHNR and CDR2 FQNEAQ (reference sequence). CDR3 sequence: CASSPLTVLISGNTIYF. The CDR3 bases are TGTGCCAGCAGCCCGCTGACAGTGTTGATCTCTGGAAACACCATATATTTT. Using reference TRBV7-9 and TRBJ1-3 for the parts outside the CDR3, the full variable domain is DTGVSQNPRHKITKRGQNVTFRCDPISEHNRLYWYRQTLGQGPEFLTYFQNEAQLEKSRLLSDRFSAERPKGSFSTLEIQRTEQGDSAMYLCASSPLTVLISGNTIYFGEGSWLTVV.

The gene calls are TRBV7-2 and TRBJ1-5; tentative D call: TRBD1 (6 bases). CDR1 SGHTA and CDR2 FQGNSA come from the germline V gene. V dropped 0 bases and J dropped 1 base, with 7 bases sitting between them. This CDR3 comprises 15 residues. The CDR3 protein is CASSLARGSNQPQHF. The CDR3 DNA is TGTGCCAGCAGCTTAGCAAGGGGGAGCAATCAGCCCCAGCATTTT.